Below are 17 T cell receptor beta chains sequenced from a single sample in a study of blood T cell repertoires in COVID-19. Sequenced by immunoSEQ multiplex PCR; TCRdb stores in-frame clones only, minus some. The data hold some 110,000 clones, with around 86% observed a single time. Sequences were obtained from peripheral blood. The receptor set was obtained from a human donor in a cohort sampled during active COVID-19.

V usage is TRBV10-1 and J usage is TRBJ1-1, with D unresolved. The germline gives CDR1 WNHNN, CDR2 SYGVQD (reference sequence). This CDR3 is built from 14 residues. V was clipped by 5 bases and J by 1 base, with 11 bases between them. CDR3 protein: CASSPTGENTEAFF. The CDR3 nucleotides read TGCGCCAGCAGTCCGACCGGGGAGAACACTGAAGCTTTCTTT.

This clone was found a few times. This chain joins TRBV6-6 and TRBJ2-7; D call uncertain. The length of the CDR3 is 13 residues. Germline V gene sequence: CDR1 MNHNY, CDR2 SVGAGI (reference sequence). The V and J ends lost 5 bases and 5 bases respectively, with 13 bases between them. The CDR3 loop is CASSLPSRNEQYF. CDR3 DNA sequence: TGTGCCAGCAGTCTCCCTAGTAGGAACGAGCAGTACTTC.

This rearrangement joins TRBV7-9 to TRBJ2-3; 7 positions agree with TRBD2. V was clipped by 3 bases and J by 2 bases; unmatched bases: 8. The CDR3 is made up of 16 amino acids. Germline-derived CDR1 and CDR2 are SEHNR and FQNEAQ (reference sequence). DNA of the CDR3: TGTGCCAGCAGCTTTTGGGCGGGACTAATCACAGATACGCAGTATTTT. This sequence encodes CASSFWAGLITDTQYF.

CDR3 sequence (DNA): TGTGCCAGCAGTTACATCAGAGGAAATGAGCAGTTCTTC. Translated, it gives CASSYIRGNEQFF. The genes are TRBV6-6 and TRBJ2-1; D remains ambiguous. Germline CDR1 and CDR2: MNHNY and SVGAGI (reference sequence). The CDR3 sequence is 13 residues long. Trimming stripped 2 bases from V and 7 bases from J, with 9 bases between.

Of note for this clone: The sample contains more than one DNA sequence encoding this CDR3. The chain carries TRBV5-1 and TRBJ1-1, with D perhaps matching TRBD1 (6 bases). With 5 bases removed from V and 1 base from J, the gap between germline ends came to 12 bases. The CDR3 length is 14 residues. Germline V gene data show CDR1 as SGHRS and CDR2 as YFSETQ. This CDR3 is CASSSNRANTEAFF. CDR3 coding DNA: TGCGCCAGCAGTTCGAACAGGGCGAACACTGAAGCTTTCTTT.

CDR3 loop: CASRGPIRNEQFF. CDR3 bases: TGTGCCAGTAGGGGGCCGATCAGGAATGAGCAGTTCTTC. The chain is built from TRBV19 and TRBJ2-1; a weak D match, TRBD1 (5 bases). Looked up from germline, CDR1 is LNHDA and CDR2 is SQIVND (reference sequence). The CDR3 is 13 amino acids. The V end was cut by 6 bases, the J end by 7 bases, with 13 bases between.

This rearrangement joins TRBV3-1 (or the pseudogene TRBV3-2) to TRBJ1-1, with D tentatively TRBD1 (6 bases). The CDR3 extends over 14 amino acids. From germline, CDR1 is LGHDT and CDR2 YNNKEL (reference sequence). The V end was cut by 4 bases, the J end by 3 bases, with 12 bases between. The CDR3 DNA reads as TGTGCCAGCAGCCCAGCGGGGGGCTACACTGAAGCTTTCTTT. It is translated as CASSPAGGYTEAFF.

Note on this clone: The junction shows a germline mismatch at one end, possibly a read error. The J gene is TRBJ2-5, the V gene TRBV2; a weak D match, TRBD2 (6 bases). This CDR3 is built from 12 residues. The germline CDR1 and CDR2 sequences are SNHLY and FYNNEI. CDR3 DNA: TGTGCCAGCAGAGAGGTAGCGGAGACCCAATACTTC. It codes for CASREVAETQYF.

A single count supports this clone. This CDR3 is CASSPDPRQVPKNPYGYTF. DNA for the CDR3: TGTGCCAGCAGTCCCGACCCCCGACAGGTCCCTAAAAATCCCTATGGCTACACCTTC. This rearrangement joins TRBV27 to TRBJ1-2; D may be TRBD1 (6 bases). The CDR3 sequence is 19 residues long. Trimming took off 5 bases at V and 4 bases at J, with 29 bases between the two ends. Germline V lookup: CDR1 MNHEY, CDR2 SMNVEV (reference sequence).

The chain recombines TRBV25-1 with TRBJ2-1; 12 bases agree with TRBD1. Germline V gene data show CDR1 as MGHDK and CDR2 as SYGVNS. The CDR3 has 17 residues. Losses at the gene ends were 4 bases for V and 0 bases for J; bases not matched to a gene: 4. The CDR3 loop reads CASSVRDRGLSYNEQFF. Written as DNA, the CDR3 is TGTGCCAGCAGTGTAAGGGACAGGGGGCTCTCCTACAATGAGCAGTTCTTC.

This chain's CDR3 is CIQEGAVHHYNEQFF. The CDR3 DNA sequence: TGCATCCAGGAGGGGGCGGTCCACCACTACAATGAGCAGTTCTTC. The chain carries TRBV29-1 and TRBJ2-1, with D tentatively TRBD1 (7 bases). Germline CDR1 is SQVTM and CDR2 is ANQGSEA. The CDR3 is 15 residues long.

The gene calls are TRBV6-5 and TRBJ1-2; 7 bases agree with TRBD1. Germline trimming cut 5 bases from V and 1 base from J; bases unmatched to any gene: 7. The CDR3 spans 15 residues. In germline, CDR1 is MNHEY, CDR2 SVGAGI. CDR3 in amino acids: CASSTPGQNNYGYTF. The CDR3 nucleotides are TGTGCCAGCAGTACACCGGGACAGAATAACTATGGCTACACCTTC.

The chain carries TRBV7-9 and TRBJ2-1; TRBD2 matches 11 bases. The CDR3 has 17 amino acids. Germline assignment: CDR1 SEHNR and CDR2 FQNEAQ (reference sequence). V was clipped by 2 bases and J by 7 bases; unmatched bases: 10. The CDR3 nucleotides read TGTGCCAGCAGCTTAAGGATGACTAGCGGGACCTTTAATGAGCAGTTCTTC. Protein: CASSLRMTSGTFNEQFF.

CDR3 loop: CASSLKGQDDEQFF. CDR3 bases: TGCGCCAGCAGCTTAAAGGGACAGGATGATGAGCAGTTCTTC. The rearrangement joins TRBV5-1 to TRBJ2-1; TRBD1 matches 8 bases. J was trimmed by 8 bases and V by 2 bases; bases with no gene match: 6. Germline CDR1 and CDR2: SGHRS and YFSETQ. The CDR3 is 14 residues long.

The J gene is TRBJ2-6, the V gene TRBV2; TRBD2 is a possible D gene (6 bases). This CDR3 is 15 amino acids long. With 4 bases removed from V and 0 bases from J, the gap between germline ends came to 7 bases. Germline V gene data show CDR1 as SNHLY and CDR2 as FYNNEI. The CDR3 region has the DNA TGTGCCAGCAGTGGCGGGGTCTCTGGGGCCAACGTCCTGACTTTC. As protein: CASSGGVSGANVLTF.

This CDR3 reads CATSDPPGLAGEETQYF. CDR3 in DNA: TGTGCCACCAGTGACCCTCCGGGACTAGCGGGAGAAGAGACCCAGTACTTC. This chain connects TRBV24-1 to TRBJ2-5; 14 nucleotides agree with TRBD2. This CDR3 has 17 amino acids. V shed 4 bases, J shed 3 bases, and the junction held 6 bases outside the gene matches. Per germline, CDR1 KGHDR and CDR2 SFDVKD.

This chain connects TRBV5-8 to TRBJ1-3; 7 nucleotides agree with TRBD1. The CDR3 has 14 residues. Germline CDR1 is SGHTS and CDR2 is YDEGEE. V shed 4 bases, J shed 5 bases, and the junction held 6 bases outside the gene matches. The CDR3 is CASSATGRRNTIYF. The CDR3 coding sequence is TGTGCCAGCAGCGCGACAGGGCGTAGAAACACCATATATTTT.